These 10 T cell receptor beta chains originate from one sample sequenced in a study of T cell clones after liver transplantation. Assay: immunoSEQ multiplex PCR; the TCRdb copy retains only in-frame clones and omits some. The sample shows 90,000 to 120,000 clones, roughly four fifths of them seen only once. Specimen: CD4+ T cells from blood, collected before liver transplant. The receptor set was obtained from a human donor who received a liver transplant.

The chain links TRBV28 to TRBJ1-1; 7 bases fit TRBD1. The CDR3 consists of 16 residues. Trimming took 7 bases from V and 6 from J; bases not matched to a gene: 17. Germline CDR1 is MDHEN and CDR2 is SYDVKM. The CDR3 region is CASTLAGGGGRAEAFF. CDR3 sequence (DNA): TGTGCCAGCACCCTGGCGGGTGGAGGGGGCAGGGCTGAAGCTTTCTTT. The whole variable domain, filled in from reference TRBV28 and TRBJ1-1, reads DVKVTQSSRYLVKRTGEKVFLECVQDMDHENMFWYRQDPGLGLRLIYFSYDVKMKEKGDIPEGYSVSREKKERFSLILESASTNQTSMYLCASTLAGGGGRAEAFFGQGTRLTVV.

The V call is TRBV5-5, the J call TRBJ2-3; D is tentatively TRBD1 or TRBD2 (5 bases each). The CDR3 length is 14 residues. Trimming took off 4 bases at V and 8 bases at J, with 17 bases between the two ends. From germline, CDR1 is SGHKS and CDR2 YYEKEE (reference sequence). The CDR3 region is CASSPVTDAGTQYF. Here the CDR3 DNA reads TGTGCCAGCAGCCCGGTGACAGACGCGGGTACGCAGTATTTT.

The J gene is TRBJ1-2, the V gene TRBV28, with a weak D call TRBD1 (6 bases). With 4 bases removed from V and 5 bases from J, the gap between germline ends came to 17 bases. Per the germline V gene, CDR1 is MDHEN and CDR2 is SYDVKM. The CDR3 runs 15 residues. CDR3 amino acids: CASSSPPGAMYGYTF. For the CDR3, the DNA is TGTGCCAGCAGTTCCCCCCCAGGGGCCATGTATGGCTACACCTTC.

V and J are TRBV30 and TRBJ2-3; 8 bases are shared with TRBD1. The CDR3 contains 14 residues. The germline CDR1 and CDR2 sequences are GTSNPN and SVGIG (reference sequence). The junction had 2 bases not matched to a gene; V was cut back by 3 bases and J by 0 bases. CDR3 nucleotide sequence: TGTGCCTGGAGGGGGGACAGGAGCACAGATACGCAGTATTTT. Translated, it gives CAWRGDRSTDTQYF.

J is TRBJ2-1 and V is TRBV30; 16 nucleotides align to TRBD2. Trimming removed 4 bases from V and 10 bases from J; junction bases left unmatched: 10. The CDR3 extends over 16 amino acids. Per germline, CDR1 GTSNPN and CDR2 SVGIG (reference sequence). Here the CDR3 DNA reads TGTGCCTGGAATGGCCGCGGGACTAGCGGGAGGGGGGAGCAGTTCTTC. Amino acids: CAWNGRGTSGRGEQFF.

The chain links TRBV9 to TRBJ2-5; TRBD1 matches at 7 bases. Germline lookup yields CDR1 SGDLS and CDR2 YYNGEE. The V and J ends lost 4 bases and 1 base, in that order; junction bases with no gene match: 4. CDR3 length: 14 residues. Here the CDR3 reads CASSIGQVQETQYF. The DNA of the CDR3 is TGTGCCAGCAGCATAGGACAGGTCCAAGAGACCCAGTACTTC.

A single count supports this clone. The chain couples TRBV7-8 to TRBJ1-5; D might be TRBD1 (5 bases). Germline V gene lookup returns CDR1 SGHVS and CDR2 FQNEAQ. The CDR3 loop spans 15 amino acids. V lost 1 base to trimming and J lost 4 bases, with 11 bases between them. The CDR3 bases are TGTGCCAGCAGCTTAGTGGGGGGTTGGAATCAGCCCCAGCATTTT. Its protein is CASSLVGGWNQPQHF.

This clone has only one observation. The rearrangement joins TRBV28 to TRBJ2-2; D unresolved. V gave up 8 bases and J gave up 6 bases, with 10 bases separating them. The germline CDR1 and CDR2 sequences are MDHEN and SYDVKM. CDR3 length: 12 residues. Here the CDR3 reads CASRVVPGELFF. The CDR3 bases are TGTGCCAGCCGAGTAGTGCCCGGGGAGCTGTTTTTT.

This sequence joins TRBV6-5 and TRBJ1-1; D ambiguous. Trimming took off 5 bases at V and 4 bases at J, with 5 bases between the two ends. The CDR3 spans 11 residues. CDR1 MNHEY and CDR2 SVGAGI come from the germline V gene. The DNA for the CDR3 is TGTGCCAGCAGTGACCTCACTGAAGCTTTCTTT. It yields the protein CASSDLTEAFF.

This chain connects TRBV2 to TRBJ2-3, with a weak D call TRBD2 (5 bases). CDR1 is SNHLY and CDR2 is FYNNEI in the germline V gene. CDR3 size: 13 residues. The germline V and J ends were trimmed by 7 bases and 2 bases, with 10 bases remaining between them. DNA for the CDR3: TGTGCCAGCATCCGGGAACACACAGATACGCAGTATTTT. Its translation is CASIREHTDTQYF.